Below are 4 T cell receptor beta chains sequenced from a single sample in a study of identical twins. One entry per CDR3 protein results from TCRdb running MiXCR on the 5' RACE reads. The sample records some 500,000 distinct CDR3 sequences, more than 9% being singletons. The same specimen was also included in a second study, on yellow fever vaccine responses in identical twins.

The sample was PBMCs. The receptors derive from a woman in her late teens or twenties in good health.

This clonotype was counted between two and nine times. The chain uses TRBV5-6 and TRBJ2-3; a weak D match, TRBD2 (5 bases). V lost 3 bases, J lost 1 base, and 15 bases lay in between. Germline CDR1 reads SGHDT; CDR2 reads YYEEEE. The CDR3 length is 16 residues. CDR3 sequence (DNA): TGTGCCAGCAGCTCCCAACGTGCGGGTGGCACAGATACGCAGTATTTT. Protein sequence: CASSSQRAGGTDTQYF.

This clonotype was picked up a small number of times. The chain couples TRBV6-5 to TRBJ2-5; perhaps D is TRBD1 or TRBD2 (5 bases each). Trimming pared 2 bases from V and 5 bases from J, leaving 12 bases between. CDR3 size: 14 residues. Germline V gene data show CDR1 as MNHEY and CDR2 as SVGAGI. The CDR3 sequence: CASSYAGTRETQYF. For the CDR3, the DNA is TGTGCCAGCAGTTACGCCGGGACGAGGGAGACCCAGTACTTC.

In this sample, this clonotype turned up a few times. This sequence joins TRBV5-1 and TRBJ1-1; D gene unclear. Trimming left V 0 bases short and J 2 bases short, with 14 bases between. This CDR3 is 16 amino acids long. The germline CDR1 and CDR2 sequences are SGHRS and YFSETQ. The CDR3 DNA sequence: TGCGCCAGCAGCTTGGGGGTACTGACGGATAACACTGAAGCTTTCTTT. Its protein product is CASSLGVLTDNTEAFF.

This clonotype appeared many times. The V and J genes are TRBV7-2 and TRBJ2-1; 8 bases map to TRBD2. Per germline, CDR1 SGHTA and CDR2 FQGNSA. The CDR3 is made up of 15 amino acids. V lost 3 bases to trimming and J lost 6 bases; unmatched junction nucleotides: 7. The CDR3 sequence: CASSFSGLGANEQFF. The CDR3 coding sequence is TGTGCCAGCAGCTTCTCGGGACTAGGAGCCAATGAGCAGTTCTTC.